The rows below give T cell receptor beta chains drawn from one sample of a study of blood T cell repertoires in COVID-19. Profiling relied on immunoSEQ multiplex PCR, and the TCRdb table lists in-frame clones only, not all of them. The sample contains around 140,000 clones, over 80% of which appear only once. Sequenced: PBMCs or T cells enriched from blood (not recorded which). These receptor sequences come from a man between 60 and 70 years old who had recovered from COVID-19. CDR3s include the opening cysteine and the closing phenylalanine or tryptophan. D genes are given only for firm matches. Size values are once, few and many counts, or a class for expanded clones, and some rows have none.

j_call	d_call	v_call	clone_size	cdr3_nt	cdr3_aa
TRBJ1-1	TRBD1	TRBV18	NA	TGTGCCAGCTCACCAAGCAGGACAGGGGGCGCGAAGCTTCTTGAAGCTTTCTTT	CASSPSRTGGAKLLEAFF
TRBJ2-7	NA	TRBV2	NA	TGTGCCAGCAGTGAAGCATCGTCAGCCTACGAGCAGTACTTC	CASSEASSAYEQYF
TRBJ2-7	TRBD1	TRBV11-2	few	TGTGCCAGCAGCCAAGACAGGGGCTACGAGCAGTACTTC	CASSQDRGYEQYF
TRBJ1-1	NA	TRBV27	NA	TGTGCCAGCAGCTTCCAAACCCAGGGGGAAGCTTTCTTT	CASSFQTQGEAFF
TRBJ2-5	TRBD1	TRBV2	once	TGTGCCAGCAGTGGTACAGGGGGGTTTCAAGAGACCCAGTACTTC	CASSGTGGFQETQYF
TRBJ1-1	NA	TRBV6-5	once	TGTGCCAGCAGGCCCTCGGGGGGAACTGAAGCTTTCTTT	CASRPSGGTEAFF
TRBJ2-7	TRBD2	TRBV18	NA	TGTGCCAGCTCAGCCGGGACTAGCGTCAACGAGCAGTACTTC	CASSAGTSVNEQYF
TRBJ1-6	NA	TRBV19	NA	TGTGCCAGTAGAGGGGACAACTCCTATAATTCACCCCTCCACTTT	CASRGDNSYNSPLHF
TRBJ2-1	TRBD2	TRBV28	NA	TGTGCCAGCAGAGAGACTAGCGGGAGGCCCTACAATGAGCAGTTCTTC	CASRETSGRPYNEQFF
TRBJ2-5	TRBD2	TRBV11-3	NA	TGTGCCAGCAGCTTAGGCGGGGGGGCAGAAGAGACCCAGTACTTC	CASSLGGGAEETQYF
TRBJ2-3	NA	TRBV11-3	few	TGTGCCAGCAGCTTAACCGGGAACACAGATACGCAGTATTTT	CASSLTGNTDTQYF
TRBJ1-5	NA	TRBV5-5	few	TGTGCCAGCAGCTTGGCCGGGGGTGGTCAGCCCCAGCATTTT	CASSLAGGGQPQHF
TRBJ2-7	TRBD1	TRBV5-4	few	TGTGCCAGCAGCGGAGGACAGGCAGCCTACGAGCAGTACTTC	CASSGGQAAYEQYF
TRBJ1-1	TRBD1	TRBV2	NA	TGTGCCAGCAGGGGAGGGACAGGGAATTATGAAGCTTTCTTT	CASRGGTGNYEAFF
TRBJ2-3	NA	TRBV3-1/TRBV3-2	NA	TGTGCCAGCAGCCAAGAAGTCAGCGAATTCACAGATACGCAGTATTTT	CASSQEVSEFTDTQYF
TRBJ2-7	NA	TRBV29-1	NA	TGCAGCGCTGCAGTTCCCGGGCCCCAGCGGATTTACGAGCAGTACTTC	CSAAVPGPQRIYEQYF
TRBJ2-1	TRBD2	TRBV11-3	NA	TGTGCCAGCAGCTTGGGACTACCAAATGAGGAGCAGTTCTTC	CASSLGLPNEEQFF
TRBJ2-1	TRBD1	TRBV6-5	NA	TGTGCCAGCTTGTCGACAGGGGCCTACAATGAGCAGTTCTTC	CASLSTGAYNEQFF
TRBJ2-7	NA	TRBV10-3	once	TGTGCCATCAGTGCAGGGGCCTCCCTTGACGAGCAGTACTTC	CAISAGASLDEQYF
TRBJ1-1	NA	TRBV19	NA	TGTGCCAGTAGTATTCGAAATCCCGGCACTGAAGCTTTCTTT	CASSIRNPGTEAFF
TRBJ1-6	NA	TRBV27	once	TGTGCCAGCAGTTTAGGGCTGACAGATTCACCCCTCCACTTT	CASSLGLTDSPLHF
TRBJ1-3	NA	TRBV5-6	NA	TGTGCCAGCAGCGTTACAGGCTCTGGAAACACCATATATTTT	CASSVTGSGNTIYF
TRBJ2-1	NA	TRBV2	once	TGTGCCAGCAGGGAAGAGGGGGAGCAGTTCTTC	CASREEGEQFF
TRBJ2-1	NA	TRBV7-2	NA	TGTGCCAGCAGCACCCAGGGGATCACCTACAATGAGCAGTTCTTC	CASSTQGITYNEQFF
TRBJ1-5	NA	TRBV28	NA	TGTGCCAGTCAGGGTCTGGGGAATCAGCCCCAGCATTTT	CASQGLGNQPQHF
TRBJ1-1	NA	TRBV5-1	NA	TGCGCCAGCAGCTTAAATCCGGACAGTCGCACTGAAGCTTTCTTT	CASSLNPDSRTEAFF
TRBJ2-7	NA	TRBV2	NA	TGTGCCAGCAGTGGTATTTACGAGCAGTACTTC	CASSGIYEQYF
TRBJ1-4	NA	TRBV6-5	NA	TGTGCCAGCAGTTACGGCGGTAATGAAAAACTGTTTTTT	CASSYGGNEKLFF
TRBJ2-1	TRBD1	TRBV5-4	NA	TGTGCCAGCAGAAAGGGACAGGGAGCGATTGAGCAGTTCTTC	CASRKGQGAIEQFF
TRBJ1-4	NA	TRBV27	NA	TGTGCCAGCAGTTTAGTCGCGGGGACTAATGAAAAACTGTTTTTT	CASSLVAGTNEKLFF
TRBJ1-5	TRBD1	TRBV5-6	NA	TGTGCCAGCAGCTCGACAGGGGGGTATCAGCCCCAGCATTTT	CASSSTGGYQPQHF
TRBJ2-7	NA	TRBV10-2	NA	TGCGCCAGCAGTGAGTCGGGAGGACAGGCCTACGAGCAGTACTTC	CASSESGGQAYEQYF
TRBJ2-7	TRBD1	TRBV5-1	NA	TGCGCCAGCAGCGGGACAGGCAGCTCCTACGAGCAGTACTTC	CASSGTGSSYEQYF
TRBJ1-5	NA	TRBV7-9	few	TGTGCCAGCAGCTCGGGGGTTTGGCACAATCAGCCCCAGCATTTT	CASSSGVWHNQPQHF
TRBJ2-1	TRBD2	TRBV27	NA	TGTGCCAGCAGTTTCAGGAGCGGGAGTGATGAGCAGTTCTTC	CASSFRSGSDEQFF
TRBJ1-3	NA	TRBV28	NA	TGTGCCAGCATGATGACACACTCTGGAAACACCATATATTTT	CASMMTHSGNTIYF
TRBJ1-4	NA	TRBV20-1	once	TGCAGTGCTAGTAAAGGGGCAGCAACTAATGAAAAACTGTTTTTT	CSASKGAATNEKLFF
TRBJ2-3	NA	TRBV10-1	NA	TGCGCCAGCAGAGAAACTCTTTCCGGCACAGATACGCAGTATTTT	CASRETLSGTDTQYF